A selection of T cell receptor beta chains follows, all from one sample in a study of blood T cell repertoires in COVID-19. Sequencing was performed with immunoSEQ multiplex PCR; in TCRdb, only in-frame clones are kept and a portion is missing. Counted here are roughly 72,000 clones, 88% occurring once; the ten biggest clones make up approximately 19%. Source material: peripheral blood. These receptors originate from a human donor in a cohort sampled during active COVID-19. CDR3s include the opening cysteine and the closing phenylalanine or tryptophan. The D gene is left open where the match is weak. Clone size is shown for a subset of rows, as once, few, many or a class of expanded clone.

J gene,clone size,V gene,D gene,CDR3 protein,CDR3 DNA
TRBJ1-5,.,TRBV19,.,CASSSWGVSNQPQHF,TGTGCCAGTAGCAGTTGGGGAGTTAGCAATCAGCCCCAGCATTTT
TRBJ1-6,once,TRBV20-1,.,CSASMDRNSPLHF,TGCAGTGCTAGTATGGACAGAAATTCACCCCTCCACTTT
TRBJ1-2,.,TRBV2,.,CASRPLDTINYGYTF,TGTGCCAGCAGGCCCCTGGACACGATTAACTATGGCTACACCTTC
TRBJ1-2,once,TRBV11-2,.,CASSLGTLNYGYTF,TGTGCCAGCAGCTTGGGGACACTAAACTATGGCTACACCTTC
TRBJ2-2,.,TRBV3-1/TRBV3-2,.,CASSPRRNTGELFF,TGTGCCAGCAGCCCTAGACGCAACACCGGGGAGCTGTTTTTT
TRBJ2-7,.,TRBV28,TRBD2,CASTRGGGLAGYEQYF,TGTGCCAGCACCCGCGGTGGGGGACTAGCGGGTTACGAGCAGTACTTC
TRBJ2-5,.,TRBV19,TRBD2,CASTLSGVTRETQYF,TGTGCCAGTACCCTCAGCGGGGTCACCAGGGAGACCCAGTACTTC
TRBJ2-7,.,TRBV28,TRBD2,CASSLQGLAGYEQYF,TGTGCCAGCAGTCTCCAGGGACTAGCGGGCTACGAGCAGTACTTC
TRBJ1-5,.,TRBV6-4,TRBD1,CAIDPGQGRNQPQHF,TGTGCCATCGACCCTGGACAGGGGCGCAATCAGCCCCAGCATTTT
TRBJ2-3,.,TRBV5-3,.,CARSLEGTSTDTQYF,TGTGCCAGAAGCTTGGAAGGGACTAGCACAGATACGCAGTATTTT
TRBJ2-7,.,TRBV24-1,.,CATRFPLQYF,TGTGCCACCCGTTTCCCCTTGCAGTACTTC
TRBJ1-1,.,TRBV18,.,CASSQQGLGSDTEAFF,TGTGCCAGCTCCCAGCAGGGTTTAGGGTCGGACACTGAAGCTTTCTTT
TRBJ1-2,.,TRBV12-3/TRBV12-4,.,CASSVDSIYGYTF,TGTGCCAGCAGTGTGGACAGCATCTATGGCTACACCTTC
TRBJ2-1,.,TRBV14,TRBD2,CASSQVAGGPRNEQFF,TGTGCCAGCAGCCAAGTCGCGGGAGGGCCGAGAAATGAGCAGTTCTTC
TRBJ1-2,.,TRBV19,.,CASSTPLWRDYGYTF,TGTGCCAGTAGTACCCCTCTCTGGCGGGACTATGGCTACACCTTC
TRBJ2-7,few,TRBV5-4,TRBD1,CASTITGTGDSYEQYF,TGTGCCAGCACTATTACCGGGACAGGGGATTCTTACGAGCAGTACTTC